The 10 T cell receptor beta chains given below trace back to one sample, sequenced in a study of naive and memory T cell subsets (dated by TCRdb to 2016 to 2017). General findings and caveats noted by the study authors: A few larger clonotypes were present in naive repertoires, particularly the CD8 repertoires, and these clonotypes were possibly memory cells re-expressing CD45RA.

Preparation of the library involved UMI-ligation and nested PCR. The instrument was an Illumina MiSeq. An equimolar mix of two oligonucleotides covering both TRBC1 and TRBC2 was used as the beta constant-region primer. Four rounds of PCR were used to amplify ligated cDNA, with nested alpha and beta constant-region primers being used together with the SP2 primer. The public reads were run again by TCRdb, first through fastp at Q25 and then through MiXCR, and only productive beta chains were kept. Duplicate CDR3 protein sequences are folded into a single record with the most common DNA and genes. The sample profile shows roughly 83,000 distinct CDR3 sequences; about 11% of them were found once. The ten largest clonotypes hold just over 0.13% of the sample. Antigens for these TCRs are unknown. Sequenced sample: naive CD4+ T cells from blood. The sample's cell subset or site label, decoded: naive T cells, CD45RA high CD27+. These receptors were obtained from a human donor in good health.

V is TRBV29-1 and J is TRBJ1-5; D uncertain. The germline V and J ends were trimmed by 6 bases and 0 bases, with 6 bases remaining between them. The CDR3 sequence is 12 residues long. Germline CDR1 and CDR2: SQVTM and ANQGSEA. The CDR3 protein is CSVLNSNQPQHF. CDR3 bases: TGCAGCGTGCTGAATAGCAATCAGCCCCAGCATTTT.

This clonotype was found a few times. The gene calls are TRBV5-5 and TRBJ1-5; 7 positions agree with TRBD1. The CDR3 totals 16 residues. Trimming at V came to 4 bases and at J to 0 bases, leaving 7 bases not matched to a gene. CDR1 is SGHKS, CDR2 YYEKEE, per germline (reference sequence). CDR3 residues: CASSPTGLYSNQPQHF. For the CDR3, the DNA is TGTGCCAGCAGCCCGACAGGGCTCTATAGCAATCAGCCCCAGCATTTT.

The J gene is TRBJ2-3, the V gene TRBV20-1; 11 positions match TRBD2. The CDR3 spans 13 residues. Germline lookup yields CDR1 DFQATT and CDR2 SNEGSKA (reference sequence). The V segment lost 2 bases and the J segment 8 bases; nucleotides outside the gene matches: 3. The CDR3 DNA reads TGCAGTGCTAGACTAGCGGGAGGTGGTACGCAGTATTTT. It is translated as CSARLAGGGTQYF.

The V gene is TRBV6-2 or TRBV6-3, the J gene TRBJ2-1; D might be TRBD1 or TRBD2, each matching 5 bases. Germline V CDR1 and CDR2: MNHEY, SVGEGT. This CDR3 comprises 12 residues. V shed 9 bases and J shed 11 bases, with 17 bases lying between them. The DNA of the CDR3 is TGTGCCAGTTCAAGGGACCCCCCTAAGCAGTTCTTC. The encoded protein is CASSRDPPKQFF.

The V gene is TRBV10-3, the J gene TRBJ2-5; D is unclear. V gave up 6 bases and J gave up 5 bases, with 13 bases separating them. Per germline, CDR1 ENHRY and CDR2 SYGVKD. CDR3 size: 13 residues. DNA of the CDR3: TGTGCCATCAGGGCCGGACCGACGGAGACCCAGTACTTC. It is translated as CAIRAGPTETQYF.

This chain joins TRBV27 and TRBJ2-7, with D perhaps TRBD2 (7 bases). Germline V gives CDR1 MNHEY, CDR2 SMNVEV (reference sequence). V lost 11 bases to trimming and J lost 6 bases, with 20 bases between them. The CDR3 runs 13 residues. The CDR3 nucleotides read TGTGCCTCGGGGGGCACGGTGGATGGCGAGCAGTACTTC. It translates to CASGGTVDGEQYF.

This clonotype was recorded many times. The chain combines TRBV5-1 with TRBJ1-4; D is ambiguous. CDR3 size: 17 residues. The germline gives CDR1 SGHRS, CDR2 YFSETQ. The V gene lost 4 bases and the J gene lost 7 bases, with 23 bases spanning the gap. CDR3 sequence reads: CASSRTGDLKGSEKLFF. The CDR3 DNA reads as TGCGCCAGCAGCCGGACGGGAGACCTTAAGGGTAGTGAAAAACTGTTTTTT.

CDR3 amino acids: CASSLRGDGYTF. The CDR3 DNA reads as TGCGCCAGCAGCTTGAGGGGGGATGGCTACACCTTC. The rearrangement joins TRBV5-1 to TRBJ1-2, with a weak D call TRBD1 (6 bases). The CDR3 contains 12 residues. Germline assignment: CDR1 SGHRS and CDR2 YFSETQ. The V and J ends lost 1 base and 6 bases respectively, with 7 bases between them.

The V gene is TRBV28, the J gene TRBJ1-5; D is undetermined. Germline V CDR1 and CDR2: MDHEN, SYDVKM. The CDR3 is made up of 15 amino acids. Trimming shortened V by 6 bases and J by 7 bases, and 19 bases separated the two germline ends. Here the CDR3 reads CASRSGITGIQPQHF. In DNA form, the CDR3 reads TGTGCCAGCAGGTCGGGGATCACGGGGATCCAGCCCCAGCATTTT.

The V and J genes are TRBV20-1 and TRBJ1-5; D perhaps matches TRBD1 (5 bases). Deletions cut 0 bases from V and 4 bases from J, with 10 bases between. In germline, CDR1 is DFQATT, CDR2 SNEGSKA (reference sequence). This CDR3 region has 14 residues. CDR3: CSAREGVSNQPQHF. The CDR3, as DNA: TGCAGTGCTAGAGAGGGGGTTAGTAATCAGCCCCAGCATTTT.